The next 15 T cell receptor beta chains were all read from a single sample in a study of cytomegalovirus exposure and HLA in healthy donors. Researchers ran the PCR with 60 Vbeta and 13 Jbeta primers. Profiled with immunoSEQ multiplex PCR; TCRdb holds only in-frame clones, not every one. The repertoire consists of approximately 160,000 clones, with 70% to 90% occurring once and the leading ten covering around 5%. Sequenced: PBMCs. Receptor source: a girl between 5 and 17 years old in good health and CMV-seropositive.

This clone was found a few times. The genes are TRBV18 and TRBJ1-4, with 7 bases that match TRBD1. CDR3 length equals 16 residues. Germline V gene data show CDR1 as KGHSH and CDR2 as LQKENI. V trimming: 6 bases; J trimming: 3 bases; junction bases outside the gene matches: 10. CDR3 residues: CASSPRQGDSNEKLFF. CDR3 coding DNA: TGTGCCAGCTCGCCTCGACAGGGAGATTCTAATGAAAAACTGTTTTTT.

The rearrangement uses TRBV13 and TRBJ2-7; 7 nucleotides line up with TRBD2. CDR1 is PRHDT, CDR2 FYEKMQ, per germline (reference sequence). CDR3 length equals 18 residues. The junction had 12 bases not matched to a gene; V was cut back by 1 base and J by 0 bases. The CDR3 reads CASSLAGGVRSGSYEQYF. CDR3 nucleotides: TGTGCCAGCAGCTTAGCTGGGGGGGTTCGGAGTGGCTCCTACGAGCAGTACTTC.

The J gene is TRBJ2-7, the V gene TRBV27; D is unclear. The CDR3 spans 13 residues. V was shortened by 2 bases and J by 2 bases, with 7 bases between the two germline ends. Germline assignment: CDR1 MNHEY and CDR2 SMNVEV (reference sequence). The CDR3 bases are TGTGCCAGCAGTTTACGACTTCCCTACGAGCAGTACTTC. This gives the protein CASSLRLPYEQYF.

This chain joins TRBV7-3 and TRBJ2-1; TRBD2 might be the D (6 bases). Trimming took off 2 bases at V and 5 bases at J, with 13 bases between the two ends. The CDR3 consists of 15 residues. The germline CDR1 and CDR2 sequences are SGHTA and FQGTGA. CDR3: CASSLDSGLNNEQFF. The CDR3 coding sequence is TGTGCCAGCAGCTTAGATAGCGGATTGAACAATGAGCAGTTCTTC.

This clone was detected a few times. This chain's CDR3 is CASDRGLKMNTEAFF. The CDR3 nucleotides are TGTGCCAGTGACAGGGGACTAAAGATGAACACTGAAGCTTTCTTT. The V call is TRBV2, the J call TRBJ1-1; TRBD1 agrees at 8 bases. Germline V CDR1 and CDR2: SNHLY, FYNNEI. CDR3 size: 15 residues. J was trimmed by 0 bases and V by 9 bases; bases with no gene match: 9. Full variable domain (missing parts from reference TRBV2 and TRBJ1-1): EPEVTQTPSHQVTQMGQEVILRCVPISNHLYFYWYRQILGQKVEFLVSFYNNEISEKSEIFDDQFSVERPDGSNFTLKIRSTKLEDSAMYFCASDRGLKMNTEAFFGQGTRLTVV.

The chain joins TRBV11-2 to TRBJ1-6; D perhaps matches TRBD1 (5 bases). Trimming shortened V by 5 bases and J by 6 bases, and 17 bases separated the two germline ends. Germline loops: CDR1 SGHAT, CDR2 FQNNGV. The CDR3 runs 16 residues. The CDR3 region is CASSAAGGRSNSPLHF. Written as DNA, the CDR3 is TGTGCCAGCAGCGCGGCCGGGGGAAGAAGTAATTCACCCCTCCACTTT.

The chain joins TRBV6-4 to TRBJ1-5, with no clear D. Germline CDR1 MRHNA, CDR2 SNTAGT. The CDR3 length is 13 residues. V dropped 0 bases and J dropped 4 bases, with 4 bases sitting between them. CDR3 protein: CASSDSTNQPQHF. In nucleotides, the CDR3 is TGTGCCAGCAGTGACTCGACTAATCAGCCCCAGCATTTT.

DNA for the CDR3: TGTGCCGGCCAACCCGGGGGTGAAGCTTTCTTT. Translating it yields CAGQPGGEAFF. This sequence joins TRBV30 and TRBJ1-1; D perhaps matches TRBD1 (5 bases). The CDR3 length is 11 residues. Germline CDR1 is GTSNPN and CDR2 is SVGIG (reference sequence). The V gene lost 8 bases and the J gene lost 7 bases, with 14 bases spanning the gap.

The chain links TRBV19 to TRBJ2-7, with D possibly matching TRBD1 (6 bases). Germline V lookup: CDR1 LNHDA, CDR2 SQIVND (reference sequence). The CDR3 is 11 residues long. V lost 9 bases and J 7 bases, leaving 13 bases between the germline ends. The CDR3 protein is CASGTLLEQYF. The CDR3 nucleotides are TGTGCCAGCGGGACACTCTTGGAGCAGTACTTC. The variable domain in full, with the rest retrieved from reference TRBV19 and TRBJ2-7, is DGGITQSPKYLFRKEGQNVTLSCEQNLNHDAMYWYRQDPGQGLRLIYYSQIVNDFQKGDIAEGYSVSREKKESFPLTVTSAQKNPTAFYLCASGTLLEQYFGPGTRLTVT.

The J gene is TRBJ2-3, the V gene TRBV30, with 12 bases lining up with TRBD1. Germline values: CDR1 GTSNPN, CDR2 SVGIG (reference sequence). There are 15 residues in the CDR3. V dropped 1 base and J dropped 4; count of bases not matched to a gene: 3. CDR3 nucleotides: TGTGCCTGGAGTGGCGGGACAGGGGGCGCAGATACGCAGTATTTT. This translates into CAWSGGTGGADTQYF.

The CDR3 loop reads CASSSRWQVNIQYF. For the CDR3, the DNA is TGTGCCAGCAGTTCAAGATGGCAAGTAAACATTCAGTACTTC. The V gene is TRBV7-8, the J gene TRBJ2-4; D not resolved. Trimming left V 6 bases short and J 6 bases short, with 15 bases between. This CDR3 contains 14 residues. Germline V lookup: CDR1 SGHVS, CDR2 FQNEAQ.

J is TRBJ2-1 and V is TRBV6-1; tentatively, D is TRBD1 (6 bases). The CDR3 sequence is 14 residues long. Germline-derived CDR1 and CDR2 are MNHNS and SASEGT. V gave up 4 bases and J gave up 6 bases, with 13 bases separating them. The CDR3 DNA sequence: TGTGCCAGCAGTGCTATCGACAGGTCCAATGAGCAGTTCTTC. Translating it yields CASSAIDRSNEQFF.

This rearrangement joins TRBV7-3 to TRBJ1-1; 10 positions agree with TRBD1. This CDR3 has 15 residues. CDR1 SGHTA and CDR2 FQGTGA come from the germline V gene. Unmatched junction bases numbered 5, after V lost 3 bases and J lost 4 bases. The CDR3 region is CASSLGDRGSTEAFF. The CDR3 DNA reads TGTGCCAGCAGCTTGGGGGACAGGGGCTCCACTGAAGCTTTCTTT.

This rearrangement joins TRBV9 to TRBJ2-4; 8 bases fit TRBD1. CDR1 SGDLS and CDR2 YYNGEE come from the germline V gene. V dropped 4 bases and J dropped 6; count of bases not matched to a gene: 9. The CDR3 has 15 amino acids. The CDR3 DNA reads TGTGCCAGCAGCACCACAGGGGGAGCTCGAAACATTCAGTACTTC. Protein product: CASSTTGGARNIQYF.

The CDR3 coding sequence is TGTGCCAGCAGCCACGGACAGAAGTATGGCTACACCTTC. This gives the protein CASSHGQKYGYTF. The chain combines TRBV6-5 with TRBJ1-2; D is possibly TRBD1 (6 bases). CDR1 and CDR2 from the germline V gene are MNHEY and SVGAGI. Deletions cut 6 bases from V and 5 bases from J, with 13 bases between. The CDR3 totals 13 residues.